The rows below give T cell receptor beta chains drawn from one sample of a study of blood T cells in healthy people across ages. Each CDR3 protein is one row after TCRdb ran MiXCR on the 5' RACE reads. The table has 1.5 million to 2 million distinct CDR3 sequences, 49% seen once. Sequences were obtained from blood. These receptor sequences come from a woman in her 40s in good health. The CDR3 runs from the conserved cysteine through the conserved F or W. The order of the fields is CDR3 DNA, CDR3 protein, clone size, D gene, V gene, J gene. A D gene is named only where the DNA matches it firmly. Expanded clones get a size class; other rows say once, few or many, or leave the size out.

CDR3 DNA: TGTGCCACCCATATGGTAGATACGCAGTATTTT
CDR3 protein: CATHMVDTQYF
clone size: NA
D gene: NA
V gene: TRBV28
J gene: TRBJ2-3

CDR3 DNA: TGTGCCAGCAGCTTAAGCGTATATACGCAGTATTTT
CDR3 protein: CASSLSVYTQYF
clone size: NA
D gene: NA
V gene: TRBV7-9
J gene: TRBJ2-3

CDR3 DNA: TGCGCCAGCAGCTTTGCATGGACAGGGAACGAGCAGTACTTC
CDR3 protein: CASSFAWTGNEQYF
clone size: few
D gene: TRBD1
V gene: TRBV5-1
J gene: TRBJ2-7

CDR3 DNA: TGCGCCAGCAGCTGGGGGGGCGGATACAATGAGCAGTTCTTC
CDR3 protein: CASSWGGGYNEQFF
clone size: NA
D gene: NA
V gene: TRBV5-1
J gene: TRBJ2-1

CDR3 DNA: TGTGCCAGCAGCGTCGGACTAGCGGGGGGCTACAATGAGCAGTTCTTC
CDR3 protein: CASSVGLAGGYNEQFF
clone size: NA
D gene: TRBD2
V gene: TRBV9
J gene: TRBJ2-1

CDR3 DNA: TGTGCCAGCAGCGTAGGGATTAATTGGCCCCAGCATTTT
CDR3 protein: CASSVGINWPQHF
clone size: NA
D gene: NA
V gene: TRBV9
J gene: TRBJ1-5

CDR3 DNA: TGTGCCAGCAGCGTAGCTACGACGGCGGGGAAACTCCAAGAGACCCAGTACTTC
CDR3 protein: CASSVATTAGKLQETQYF
clone size: NA
D gene: NA
V gene: TRBV9
J gene: TRBJ2-5

CDR3 DNA: TGCGCCAGCAGTGAAGATGGGACAGGGGGTTACTATGGCTACACCTTC
CDR3 protein: CASSEDGTGGYYGYTF
clone size: once
D gene: TRBD1
V gene: TRBV10-2
J gene: TRBJ1-2

CDR3 DNA: TGCAGTGCTAGAGATGTCGCTAGCGGGGGTCCCCAAGAGACCCAGTACTTC
CDR3 protein: CSARDVASGGPQETQYF
clone size: few
D gene: TRBD2
V gene: TRBV20-1
J gene: TRBJ2-5

CDR3 DNA: TGCAGTGCTAGGGATGCGACAGGGAGGTTCTACACCTTC
CDR3 protein: CSARDATGRFYTF
clone size: NA
D gene: TRBD1
V gene: TRBV20-1
J gene: TRBJ1-2

CDR3 DNA: TGTGCCAGCAGTTACGTCGGTCCACTTGGCTACACCTTC
CDR3 protein: CASSYVGPLGYTF
clone size: NA
D gene: NA
V gene: TRBV6-2/TRBV6-3
J gene: TRBJ1-2

CDR3 DNA: TGTGCCAGCAGCGAAGACAGGGGGGAAGAGACCCAGTACTTC
CDR3 protein: CASSEDRGEETQYF
clone size: few
D gene: TRBD1
V gene: TRBV7-3
J gene: TRBJ2-5

CDR3 DNA: TGTGCCGTATCGGGGGGGCTTGACTACAATGAGCAGTTCTTC
CDR3 protein: CAVSGGLDYNEQFF
clone size: NA
D gene: TRBD2
V gene: TRBV6-5
J gene: TRBJ2-1

CDR3 DNA: TGTGCCAGCAGCACACACCGAAGCAATCAGCCCCAGCATTTT
CDR3 protein: CASSTHRSNQPQHF
clone size: NA
D gene: NA
V gene: TRBV7-2
J gene: TRBJ1-5

CDR3 DNA: TGTGCCACCAGCAGAGACAGAATTAACTACGAGCAGTACTTC
CDR3 protein: CATSRDRINYEQYF
clone size: NA
D gene: NA
V gene: TRBV15
J gene: TRBJ2-7

CDR3 DNA: TGTGCCAGCCACAGGGGGAAGAGCTCCTACAATGAGCAGTTCTTC
CDR3 protein: CASHRGKSSYNEQFF
clone size: NA
D gene: TRBD1
V gene: TRBV6-5
J gene: TRBJ2-1